Following are 20 T cell receptor beta chains from one sample sequenced in a study of cytomegalovirus exposure and HLA in healthy donors. The PCR was carried out with 60 Vbeta primers and 13 Jbeta primers. Repertoires were generated with immunoSEQ multiplex PCR, while TCRdb's copy carries only in-frame clones and drops some. The table includes about 120,000 clones, approximately 80% detected once. Source material: PBMCs. The receptor source for this set is a man between 18 and 35 years old in good health and CMV-seropositive.

The rearrangement links TRBV6-1 to TRBJ2-7; 10 nucleotides match TRBD1. This CDR3 is 14 amino acids long. J was trimmed by 6 bases and V by 4 bases; bases with no gene match: 6. From germline, CDR1 is MNHNS and CDR2 SASEGT. CDR3 sequence reads: CASSGDRGLREQYF. The CDR3 nucleotides are TGTGCCAGCAGTGGGGACAGGGGCCTCCGCGAGCAGTACTTC.

The chain links TRBV10-3 to TRBJ2-2, with a possible D match to TRBD2 (5 bases). This CDR3 has 14 amino acids. Trimming left V 6 bases short and J 6 bases short, with 14 bases between. CDR1 and CDR2 (germline): ENHRY, SYGVKD. The CDR3 coding sequence is TGTGCCATCAGGGGAGACCCTGCTTCCGGGGAGCTGTTTTTT. This gives the protein CAIRGDPASGELFF.

This chain uses TRBV9 with TRBJ1-1; the D gene is possibly TRBD1 (5 bases). V lost 0 bases to trimming and J lost 5 bases, with 11 bases between them. There are 14 residues in the CDR3. Germline CDR1 reads SGDLS; CDR2 reads YYNGEE. As DNA, the CDR3 is TGTGCCAGCAGCGTAGCGGGGGAAGGGACTGAAGCTTTCTTT. Residues: CASSVAGEGTEAFF.

This chain joins TRBV28 and TRBJ2-7; 7 bases are shared with TRBD2. CDR1 and CDR2 (germline): MDHEN, SYDVKM. Trimming removed 5 bases from V and 3 bases from J; junction bases left unmatched: 7. The CDR3 is made up of 14 amino acids. Here the CDR3 reads CASSPPGLIYEQYF. CDR3 DNA: TGTGCCAGCAGTCCACCGGGACTAATCTACGAGCAGTACTTC.

The chain has TRBV27 and TRBJ1-2, with TRBD1 matching 7 bases. The CDR3 contains 17 residues. V dropped 7 bases and J dropped 3; count of bases not matched to a gene: 17. Germline V gene sequence: CDR1 MNHEY, CDR2 SMNVEV (reference sequence). DNA of the CDR3: TGTGCCAGCACCCCTGCTTGGGACAGAGGCTATGACTATGGCTACACCTTC. It is translated as CASTPAWDRGYDYGYTF.

A word on this clone: The same CDR3 also results from other DNA sequences found in this sample. This sequence joins TRBV18 and TRBJ2-3, with TRBD2 matching over 9 bases. The CDR3 contains 15 residues. The ends lost 2 bases at V and 3 bases at J; junction bases unmatched: 3. Germline V gives CDR1 KGHSH, CDR2 LQKENI. Here the CDR3 reads CASSPSRGGTDTQYF. CDR3 DNA: TGTGCCAGCTCACCATCGCGGGGGGGGACAGATACGCAGTATTTT.

Concerning this clone: Other DNA sequences from this sample encode an identical CDR3 as well. V and J are TRBV9 and TRBJ2-3, with TRBD2 matching 9 bases. The germline gives CDR1 SGDLS, CDR2 YYNGEE. With 5 bases clipped from V and 2 bases from J, the junction kept 3 bases outside the gene matches. This CDR3 is built from 14 residues. The CDR3 is CASSAGGDTDTQYF. The CDR3 DNA follows: TGTGCCAGCAGTGCGGGAGGGGACACAGATACGCAGTATTTT.

The chain is built from TRBV11-1 and TRBJ1-2; 9 nucleotides line up with TRBD1. The CDR3 contains 13 residues. Looked up from germline, CDR1 is SGHAT and CDR2 is FQDESV (reference sequence). V lost 6 bases, J lost 6 bases, and 5 bases stayed unmatched. CDR3 DNA sequence: TGTGCCAGCAGGGGGACAGGGACGGATGGCTACACCTTC. Protein: CASRGTGTDGYTF. Combining the CDR3 with reference TRBV11-1 and TRBJ1-2 gives the whole variable domain EAEVAQSPRYKITEKSQAVAFWCDPISGHATLYWYRQILGQGPELLVQFQDESVVDDSQLPKDRFSAERLKGVDSTLKIQPAELGDSAMYLCASRGTGTDGYTFGSGTRLTVV.

The rearrangement uses TRBV6-5 and TRBJ1-2, with 11 bases fitting TRBD1. Per germline, CDR1 MNHEY and CDR2 SVGAGI. The V and J ends lost 7 bases and 2 bases, in that order; junction bases with no gene match: 6. The CDR3 is 15 amino acids. The CDR3: CASTRTGGRNYGYTF. CDR3 in DNA: TGTGCCAGCACACGGACAGGGGGCCGGAACTATGGCTACACCTTC.

This sequence joins TRBV2 and TRBJ2-1, with 9 bases matching TRBD1. The CDR3 is made up of 15 amino acids. Per germline, CDR1 SNHLY and CDR2 FYNNEI. V shed 3 bases and J 10 bases; nucleotides not matched to a gene: 10. CDR3 protein: CASSEEDRGFWEQFF. Written as DNA, the CDR3 is TGTGCCAGCAGTGAGGAGGACAGGGGTTTTTGGGAGCAGTTCTTC.

The chain combines TRBV27 with TRBJ2-7, with 9 bases that match TRBD1. Trimming cost V 1 base and J 1 base; bases outside gene matches: 5. CDR3 size: 16 residues. Germline CDR1 reads MNHEY; CDR2 reads SMNVEV (reference sequence). The DNA of the CDR3 is TGTGCCAGCAGTTTATACTTCGGGACAGGGTCCTACGAGCAGTACTTC. Protein sequence: CASSLYFGTGSYEQYF.

This chain uses TRBV4-1 with TRBJ2-3; 8 bases line up with TRBD2. With 3 bases clipped from V and 2 bases from J, the junction kept 13 bases outside the gene matches. The V gene's germline CDR1 is MGHRA and CDR2 YSYEKL. The CDR3 covers 18 residues. The CDR3 region has the DNA TGCGCCAGCAGCCACCCAGCGGGGGCCTTACAAGACACAGATACGCAGTATTTT. Translated: CASSHPAGALQDTDTQYF.

The chain is built from TRBV7-3 and TRBJ2-7, with D perhaps matching TRBD1 (6 bases). The CDR3 runs 15 residues. Germline assignment: CDR1 SGHTA and CDR2 FQGTGA. V was shortened by 0 bases and J by 1 base, with 10 bases between the two germline ends. CDR3 sequence: CASSLTAGESYEQYF. The CDR3 region has the DNA TGTGCCAGCAGCTTAACGGCAGGGGAGTCCTACGAGCAGTACTTC. Complete variable domain (other parts from reference TRBV7-3 and TRBJ2-7): GAGVSQTPSNKVTEKGKYVELRCDPISGHTALYWYRQSLGQGPEFLIYFQGTGAADDSGLPNDRFFAVRPEGSVSTLKIQRTERGDSAVYLCASSLTAGESYEQYFGPGTRLTVT.

The J gene is TRBJ2-7, the V gene TRBV7-9; weak D call: TRBD2 (6 bases). Trimming took off 2 bases at V and 0 bases at J, with 14 bases between the two ends. CDR3 size: 16 residues. In germline, CDR1 is SEHNR, CDR2 FQNEAQ (reference sequence). The CDR3 here is CASSLPIGRSSYEQYF. CDR3 in DNA: TGTGCCAGCAGCTTACCGATTGGGAGGAGCTCCTACGAGCAGTACTTC.

This rearrangement joins TRBV7-8 to TRBJ1-5, with D tentatively TRBD1 (5 bases). The CDR3 runs 18 residues. CDR1 and CDR2 from the germline V gene are SGHVS and FQNEAQ. The V and J ends lost 1 base and 0 bases respectively, with 16 bases between them. CDR3 residues: CASSLVAGSVFSNQPQHF. As DNA, the CDR3 is TGTGCCAGCAGCTTAGTGGCAGGGTCGGTTTTTAGCAATCAGCCCCAGCATTTT.

This clone was detected only a few times. The chain combines TRBV9 with TRBJ2-7; 8 bases are a match to TRBD2. The J segment lost 7 bases and the V segment lost 3 bases, leaving 15 bases of the junction unmatched. The CDR3 totals 16 residues. Germline V gene sequence: CDR1 SGDLS, CDR2 YYNGEE. The CDR3 protein is CASSGFDLAGMREQYF. The CDR3 DNA reads TGTGCCAGCAGCGGGTTCGATCTAGCGGGTATGCGGGAGCAGTACTTC.

The chain employs TRBV5-1 and TRBJ2-2, with D unclear. The V end lost 5 bases, the J end lost 6 bases, and 17 bases lay between the germline ends. CDR3 size: 15 residues. Germline-derived CDR1 and CDR2 are SGHRS and YFSETQ. The DNA for the CDR3 is TGCGCCAGCAGTTGGCTAGGCCCCGCGGCCGGGGAGCTGTTTTTT. As protein: CASSWLGPAAGELFF.

The chain links TRBV5-1 to TRBJ2-7; maybe TRBD1 (5 bases). Trimming took 3 bases from V and 5 from J, leaving 12 bases between them. From germline, CDR1 is SGHRS and CDR2 YFSETQ. This CDR3 comprises 13 residues. As DNA, the CDR3 is TGCGCCAGCAGCTCCGTGGGGCTCAACGAGCAGTACTTC. It specifies CASSSVGLNEQYF.

Concerning this clone itself: The junction does not match germline at one end; this may be a read error. V and J are TRBV14 and TRBJ2-4, with 12 bases matching TRBD2. The CDR3 has 14 residues. Germline V lookup: CDR1 SGHDN, CDR2 FVKESK. In DNA form, the CDR3 reads TGTGCCAGCCACCTAGCGGGAGGGAAAAACAGTCAGTACTTC. The encoded protein is CASHLAGGKNSQYF. Looking up the rest from reference TRBV14 and TRBJ2-4 gives the full variable domain: EAGVTQFPSHSVIEKGQTVTLRCDPISGHDNLYWYRRVMGKEIKFLLHFVKESKQDESGMPNNRFLAERTGGTYSTLKVQPAELEDSGVYFCASHLAGGKNSQYFGAGTRLSVL.

This clone was observed once. The chain links TRBV4-2 to TRBJ2-5; the match to TRBD2 covers 8 bases. Matching the DNA end better, TRBJ2-7 makes the J call doubtful. Germline-derived CDR1 and CDR2 are LGHNA and YNFKEQ. CDR3 length: 17 residues. Written as DNA, the CDR3 is TGTGCCAGCAGCCAAGATCCGGGGGGGAGAGGAATCTACGAGCAGTACTTC. Translation gives CASSQDPGGRGIYEQYF.